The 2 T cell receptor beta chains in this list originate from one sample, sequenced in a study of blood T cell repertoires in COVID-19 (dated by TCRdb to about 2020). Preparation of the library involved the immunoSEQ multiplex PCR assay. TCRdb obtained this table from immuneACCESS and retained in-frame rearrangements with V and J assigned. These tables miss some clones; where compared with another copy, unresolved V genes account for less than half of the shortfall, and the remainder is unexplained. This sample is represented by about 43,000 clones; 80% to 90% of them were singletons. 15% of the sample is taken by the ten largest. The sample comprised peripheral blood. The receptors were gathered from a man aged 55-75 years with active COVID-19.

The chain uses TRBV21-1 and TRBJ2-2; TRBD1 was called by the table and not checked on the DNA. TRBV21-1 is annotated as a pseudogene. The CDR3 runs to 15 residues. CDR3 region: CASTQGGTDTGELFF. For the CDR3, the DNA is TGTGCCAGCACCCAGGGGGGTACGGACACCGGGGAGCTGTTTTTT.

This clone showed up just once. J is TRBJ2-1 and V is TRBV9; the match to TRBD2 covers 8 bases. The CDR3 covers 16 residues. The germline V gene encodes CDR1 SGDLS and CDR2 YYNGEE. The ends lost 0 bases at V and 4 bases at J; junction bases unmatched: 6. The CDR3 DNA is TGTGCCAGCAGCGTAGGGGGTAGCGGGATGTACAATGAGCAGTTCTTC. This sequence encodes CASSVGGSGMYNEQFF.